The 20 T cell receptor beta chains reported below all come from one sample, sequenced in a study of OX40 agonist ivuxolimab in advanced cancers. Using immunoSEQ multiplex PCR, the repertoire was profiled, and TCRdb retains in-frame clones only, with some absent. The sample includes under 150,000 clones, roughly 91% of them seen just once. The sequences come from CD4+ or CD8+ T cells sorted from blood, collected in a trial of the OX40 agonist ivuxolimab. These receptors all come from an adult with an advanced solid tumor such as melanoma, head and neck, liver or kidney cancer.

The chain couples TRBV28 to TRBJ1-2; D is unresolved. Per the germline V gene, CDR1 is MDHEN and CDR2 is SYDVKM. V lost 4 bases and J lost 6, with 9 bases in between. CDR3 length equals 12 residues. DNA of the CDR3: TGTGCCAGCAGTTCGACCCTAAATGGCTACACCTTC. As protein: CASSSTLNGYTF.

The CDR3 sequence is CASSMGQGSSGNTIYF. In nucleotides, the CDR3 is TGTGCCAGCAGCATGGGACAGGGGAGCTCTGGAAACACCATATATTTT. The chain links TRBV5-5 to TRBJ1-3, with 10 bases aligning to TRBD1. J was trimmed by 0 bases and V by 4 bases; bases with no gene match: 4. CDR1 and CDR2 (germline): SGHKS, YYEKEE (reference sequence). The CDR3 sequence is 16 residues long.

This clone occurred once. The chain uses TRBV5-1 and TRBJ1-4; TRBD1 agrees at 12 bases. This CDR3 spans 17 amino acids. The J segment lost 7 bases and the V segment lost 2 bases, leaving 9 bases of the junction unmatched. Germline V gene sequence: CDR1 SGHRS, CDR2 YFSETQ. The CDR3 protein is CASSFLPGQGAGEKLFF. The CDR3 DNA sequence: TGCGCCAGCAGCTTCCTGCCGGGACAGGGGGCCGGTGAAAAACTGTTTTTT.

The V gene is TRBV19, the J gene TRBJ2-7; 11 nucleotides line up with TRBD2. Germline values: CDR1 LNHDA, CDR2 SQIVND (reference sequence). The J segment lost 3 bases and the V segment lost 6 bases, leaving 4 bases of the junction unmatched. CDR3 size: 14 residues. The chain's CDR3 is CASSTTSGIYEQYF. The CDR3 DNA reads TGTGCCAGTAGCACGACTAGCGGGATCTACGAGCAGTACTTC. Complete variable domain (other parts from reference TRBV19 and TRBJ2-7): DGGITQSPKYLFRKEGQNVTLSCEQNLNHDAMYWYRQDPGQGLRLIYYSQIVNDFQKGDIAEGYSVSREKKESFPLTVTSAQKNPTAFYLCASSTTSGIYEQYFGPGTRLTVT.

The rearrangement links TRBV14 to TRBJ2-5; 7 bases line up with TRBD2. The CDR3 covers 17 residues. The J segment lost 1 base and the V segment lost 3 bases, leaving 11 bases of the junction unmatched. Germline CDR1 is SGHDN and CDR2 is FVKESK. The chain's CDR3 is CASSHPTPRGVQETQYF. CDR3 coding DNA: TGTGCCAGCAGCCATCCAACCCCCCGGGGGGTCCAAGAGACCCAGTACTTC. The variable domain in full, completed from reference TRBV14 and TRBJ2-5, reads EAGVTQFPSHSVIEKGQTVTLRCDPISGHDNLYWYRRVMGKEIKFLLHFVKESKQDESGMPNNRFLAERTGGTYSTLKVQPAELEDSGVYFCASSHPTPRGVQETQYFGPGTRLLVL.

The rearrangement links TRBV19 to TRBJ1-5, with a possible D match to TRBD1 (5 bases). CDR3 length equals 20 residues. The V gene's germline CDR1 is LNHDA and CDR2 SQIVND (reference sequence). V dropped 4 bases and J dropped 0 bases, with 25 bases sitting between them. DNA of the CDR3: TGTGCCAGTAGTAGGCGGTCCAGGGAGAGGTGGGCAAATAGCAATCAGCCCCAGCATTTT. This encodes CASSRRSRERWANSNQPQHF.

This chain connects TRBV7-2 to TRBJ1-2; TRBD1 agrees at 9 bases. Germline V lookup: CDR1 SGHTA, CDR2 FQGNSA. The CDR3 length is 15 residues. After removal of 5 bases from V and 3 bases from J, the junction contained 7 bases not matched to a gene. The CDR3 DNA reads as TGTGCCAGCAGCCCCCGAAGGACAGGGGACTATGGCTACACCTTC. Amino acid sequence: CASSPRRTGDYGYTF.

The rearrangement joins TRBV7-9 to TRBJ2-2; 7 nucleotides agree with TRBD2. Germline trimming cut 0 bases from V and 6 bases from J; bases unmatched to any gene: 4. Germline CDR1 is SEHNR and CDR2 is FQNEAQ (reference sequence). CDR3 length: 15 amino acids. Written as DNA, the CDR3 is TGTGCCAGCAGCTTAGCGGGAGGGTTTCCCGGGGAGCTGTTTTTT. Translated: CASSLAGGFPGELFF.

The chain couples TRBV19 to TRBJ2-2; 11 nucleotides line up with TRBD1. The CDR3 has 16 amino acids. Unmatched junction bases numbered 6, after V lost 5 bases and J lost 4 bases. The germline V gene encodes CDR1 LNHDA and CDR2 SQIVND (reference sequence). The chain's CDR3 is CASSPGTGGFTGELFF. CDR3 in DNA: TGTGCCAGTAGTCCCGGGACAGGGGGTTTCACCGGGGAGCTGTTTTTT. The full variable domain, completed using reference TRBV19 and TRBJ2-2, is DGGITQSPKYLFRKEGQNVTLSCEQNLNHDAMYWYRQDPGQGLRLIYYSQIVNDFQKGDIAEGYSVSREKKESFPLTVTSAQKNPTAFYLCASSPGTGGFTGELFFGEGSRLTVL.

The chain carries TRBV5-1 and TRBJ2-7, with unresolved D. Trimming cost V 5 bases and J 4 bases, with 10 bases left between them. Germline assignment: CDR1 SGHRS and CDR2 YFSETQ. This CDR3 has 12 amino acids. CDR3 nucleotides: TGCGCCAGCAGGCTAGAAGGGTACGAGCAGTACTTC. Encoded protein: CASRLEGYEQYF.

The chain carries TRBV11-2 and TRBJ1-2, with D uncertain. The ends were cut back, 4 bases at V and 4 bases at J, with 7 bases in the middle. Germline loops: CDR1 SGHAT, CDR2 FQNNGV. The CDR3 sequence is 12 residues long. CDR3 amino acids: CASSSRSYGYTF. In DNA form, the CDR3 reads TGTGCCAGCAGCTCCCGTTCCTATGGCTACACCTTC. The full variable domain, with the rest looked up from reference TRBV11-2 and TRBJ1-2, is EAGVAQSPRYKIIEKRQSVAFWCNPISGHATLYWYQQILGQGPKLLIQFQNNGVVDDSQLPKDRFSAERLKGVDSTLKIQPAKLEDSAVYLCASSSRSYGYTFGSGTRLTVV.

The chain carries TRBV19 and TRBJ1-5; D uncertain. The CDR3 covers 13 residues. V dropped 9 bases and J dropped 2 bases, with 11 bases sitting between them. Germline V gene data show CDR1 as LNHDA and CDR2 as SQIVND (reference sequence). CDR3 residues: CASRRVGNQPQHF. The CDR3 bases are TGTGCCAGCCGCCGGGTAGGCAATCAGCCCCAGCATTTT. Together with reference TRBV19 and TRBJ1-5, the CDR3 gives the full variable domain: DGGITQSPKYLFRKEGQNVTLSCEQNLNHDAMYWYRQDPGQGLRLIYYSQIVNDFQKGDIAEGYSVSREKKESFPLTVTSAQKNPTAFYLCASRRVGNQPQHFGDGTRLSIL.

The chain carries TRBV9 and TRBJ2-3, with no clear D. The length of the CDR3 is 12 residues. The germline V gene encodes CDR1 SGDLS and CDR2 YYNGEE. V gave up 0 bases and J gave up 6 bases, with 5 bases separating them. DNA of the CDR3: TGTGCCAGCAGCGTAGAGATGGATACGCAGTATTTT. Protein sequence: CASSVEMDTQYF.

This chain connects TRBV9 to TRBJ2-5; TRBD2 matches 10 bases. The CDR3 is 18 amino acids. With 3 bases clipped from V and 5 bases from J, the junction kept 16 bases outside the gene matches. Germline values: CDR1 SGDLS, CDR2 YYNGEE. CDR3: CASSAPPLSGRAQETQYF. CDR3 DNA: TGTGCCAGCAGCGCGCCACCCCTGAGCGGGAGGGCCCAGGAGACCCAGTACTTC.

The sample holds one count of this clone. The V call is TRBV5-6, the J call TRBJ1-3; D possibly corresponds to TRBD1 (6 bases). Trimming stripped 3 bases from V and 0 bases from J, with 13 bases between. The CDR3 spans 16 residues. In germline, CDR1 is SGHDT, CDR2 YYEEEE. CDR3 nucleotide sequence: TGTGCCAGCAGCTCCTTACAGGGTAGCTCTGGAAACACCATATATTTT. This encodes CASSSLQGSSGNTIYF.

CDR3 nucleotide sequence: TGTGCCAGCAGCCTACTAAACTACGAGCAGTACTTC. This translates into CASSLLNYEQYF. J is TRBJ2-7 and V is TRBV7-2; D call uncertain. The CDR3 is 12 amino acids. Germline V gene data show CDR1 as SGHTA and CDR2 as FQGNSA. V lost 5 bases, J lost 3 bases, and 8 bases lay in between.

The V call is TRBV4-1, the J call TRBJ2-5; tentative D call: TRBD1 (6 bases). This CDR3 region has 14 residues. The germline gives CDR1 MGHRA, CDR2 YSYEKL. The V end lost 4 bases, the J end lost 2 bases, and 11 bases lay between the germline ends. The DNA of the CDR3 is TGCGCCAGCAGCCGGACAGCCCTTCAAGAGACCCAGTACTTC. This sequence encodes CASSRTALQETQYF.

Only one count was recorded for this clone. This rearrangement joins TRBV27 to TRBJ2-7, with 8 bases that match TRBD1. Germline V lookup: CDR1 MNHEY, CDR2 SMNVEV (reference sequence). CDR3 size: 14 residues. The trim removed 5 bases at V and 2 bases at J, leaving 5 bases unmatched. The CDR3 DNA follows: TGTGCCAGCAGTCCTCGGACAGGGCCCTACGAGCAGTACTTC. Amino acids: CASSPRTGPYEQYF.

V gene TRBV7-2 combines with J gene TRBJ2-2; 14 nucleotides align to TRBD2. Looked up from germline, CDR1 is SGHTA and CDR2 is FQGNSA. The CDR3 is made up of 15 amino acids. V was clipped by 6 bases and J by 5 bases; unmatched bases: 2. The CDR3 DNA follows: TGTGCCAGCAGGTGGACTAGCGGGGGGACCGGGGAGCTGTTTTTT. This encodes CASRWTSGGTGELFF. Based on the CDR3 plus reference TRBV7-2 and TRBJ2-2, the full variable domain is GAGVSQSPSNKVTEKGKDVELRCDPISGHTALYWYRQSLGQGLEFLIYFQGNSAPDKSGLPSDRFSAERTGGSVSTLTIQRTQQEDSAVYLCASRWTSGGTGELFFGEGSRLTVL.

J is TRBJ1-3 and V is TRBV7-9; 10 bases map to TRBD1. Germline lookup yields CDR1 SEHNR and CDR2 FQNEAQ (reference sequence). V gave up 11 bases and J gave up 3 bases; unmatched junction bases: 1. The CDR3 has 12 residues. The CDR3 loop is CAWDRGGNTIYF. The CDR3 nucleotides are TGTGCCTGGGACAGGGGTGGAAACACCATATATTTT.